Listed here is a single TCR beta chain. Its antigen is undetermined. This entry comes from a study of response to subunit inactivated influenza vaccine. TCRdb called the RT-PCR reads again in MiXCR, with one record for every CDR3 protein. The data hold 500,000 to 650,000 distinct CDR3 sequences, with 7.5% to 8.5% observed a single time. Study conclusions and caveats: T cells newly recruited by each seasonal influenza vaccination are few, the authors suggested.

The TCR originated in a man aged 50 to 69 who received an inactivated influenza vaccine. This sample comprised PBMCs from blood, obtained less than 30 months after vaccination.

CDR3 sequence: CASSQARDRDYEQYF. CDR3 nucleotides: TGTGCCAGCAGCCAAGCCCGGGACAGGGACTACGAGCAGTACTTC. The chain has TRBV14 and TRBJ2-7; TRBD1 aligns across 9 bases. The V segment lost 1 base and the J segment 3 bases; nucleotides outside the gene matches: 4. The germline gives CDR1 SGHDN, CDR2 FVKESK. The length of the CDR3 is 15 residues.